These 10 T cell receptor beta chains came from one sample sequenced in a study of T-cell reconstitution after alpha-beta-depleted transplantation in children. Unique molecular identifiers tagged the TCRbeta library. TCRdb reanalysed the PCR reads using MiXCR and keeps one entry per CDR3 protein. The sample has about 98,000 distinct CDR3 sequences, 23% seen once. This specimen was PBMCs, taken before TCRalphabeta/CD19-depleted stem cell transplant. The receptors here all came from a boy aged 2-9 years with acute lymphoblastic leukemia, due to receive a stem cell transplant.

The chain employs TRBV2 and TRBJ2-1, with 7 positions matching TRBD1. The CDR3 runs 15 residues. J gave up 7 bases and V 2 bases, and 8 bases lay outside the gene matches. The germline gives CDR1 SNHLY, CDR2 FYNNEI. This CDR3 is CASSERSTGTNEQFF. CDR3 nucleotides: TGTGCCAGCAGTGAAAGGTCGACAGGGACGAATGAGCAGTTCTTC.

This clonotype was found a few times. The V call is TRBV20-1, the J call TRBJ2-7, with a tentative D call TRBD2 (6 bases). The CDR3 spans 13 residues. V was trimmed by 3 bases and J by 3 bases, leaving 12 bases between them. CDR1 is DFQATT and CDR2 is SNEGSKA in the germline V gene (reference sequence). CDR3 region: CSASREIHYEQYF. In DNA, the CDR3 is TGCAGTGCTAGTCGGGAGATTCACTACGAGCAGTACTTC.

V gene TRBV27 combines with J gene TRBJ2-1, with 7 bases fitting TRBD2. The V segment lost 7 bases and the J segment 11 bases; nucleotides outside the gene matches: 20. This CDR3 contains 16 residues. The V gene's germline CDR1 is MNHEY and CDR2 SMNVEV (reference sequence). The CDR3 DNA reads TGTGCCAGCACCATAATCTCTAGCGGAGGGGTCGGGAAGCAGTTCTTC. This gives the protein CASTIISSGGVGKQFF.

This clonotype has only a few counts. This chain connects TRBV3-1 to TRBJ1-1; 7 bases are shared with TRBD1. CDR3 size: 12 residues. Germline V lookup: CDR1 LGHDT, CDR2 YNNKEL (reference sequence). The V segment lost 4 bases and the J segment 8 bases; nucleotides outside the gene matches: 4. The CDR3 reads CASSRSRGEAFF. Here the CDR3 DNA reads TGTGCCAGCAGCCGATCCAGGGGGGAAGCTTTCTTT.

This clonotype was counted a few times. The rearrangement joins TRBV27 to TRBJ2-5, with TRBD1 identical over 10 bases. Germline-derived CDR1 and CDR2 are MNHEY and SMNVEV (reference sequence). The ends lost 5 bases at V and 5 bases at J; junction bases unmatched: 5. This CDR3 comprises 14 residues. CDR3 residues: CASSRDRGWETQYF. CDR3 nucleotides: TGTGCCAGCAGTCGGGACAGGGGCTGGGAGACCCAGTACTTC.

The rearrangement joins TRBV5-1 to TRBJ2-1; possibly TRBD2 for D (5 bases). Trimming left V 7 bases short and J 10 bases short, with 21 bases between. The CDR3 has 14 residues. Germline CDR1 SGHRS, CDR2 YFSETQ. CDR3 DNA: TGCGCCAGCGAAGCTGAGGGCCCCGGAGAGGAGCAGTTCTTC. Its protein product is CASEAEGPGEEQFF.

The sample holds many counts of this clonotype. This chain connects TRBV11-2 to TRBJ2-7; D is ambiguous. The CDR3 length is 11 residues. Trimming cost V 4 bases and J 4 bases, with 5 bases left between them. Germline CDR1 SGHAT, CDR2 FQNNGV. The CDR3 here is CASSSKYEQYF. In DNA, the CDR3 is TGTGCCAGCAGCTCCAAATACGAGCAGTACTTC.

V usage is TRBV5-1 and J usage is TRBJ2-1; D not resolved. CDR3 length equals 15 residues. The germline V gene has CDR1 SGHRS and CDR2 YFSETQ. The V end was cut by 2 bases, the J end by 4 bases, with 13 bases between. The CDR3 DNA sequence: TGCGCCAGCAGCTTACTACGGACGGATTACAATGAGCAGTTCTTC. Translated: CASSLLRTDYNEQFF.

This clonotype showed up just a few times. The CDR3 here is CASSNTREPQGQFF. CDR3 coding DNA: TGTGCCAGCAGTAACACCCGGGAGCCCCAGGGGCAGTTCTTC. This chain connects TRBV6-5 to TRBJ2-1; perhaps TRBD2 as D (6 bases). Germline CDR1 and CDR2: MNHEY and SVGAGI. V shed 5 bases and J shed 12 bases, with 20 bases lying between them. The CDR3 is made up of 14 amino acids.

J is TRBJ1-3 and V is TRBV6-5, with D uncertain. With 4 bases removed from V and 0 bases from J, the gap between germline ends came to 16 bases. Germline lookup yields CDR1 MNHEY and CDR2 SVGAGI. CDR3 size: 17 residues. Here the CDR3 reads CASSLGPGRSSGNTIYF. As DNA, the CDR3 is TGTGCCAGCAGTTTGGGTCCTGGCCGAAGCTCTGGAAACACCATATATTTT.